The source of this TCR beta chain is a study of blood T cells in healthy people across ages. Across the study: Template switching captured about one barcoded beta molecule per two T cells.

With respect to this clonotype: Its antigen is undetermined.

Sample-barcoded 5' priming and a J-beta primer mix drove a second PCR of about 7 to 11 cycles. The authors tagged each cDNA molecule using a template-switch adaptor with 12 random nucleotides. Every sample returned 2.5 million or more CDR3-containing paired-end reads. MiXCR, applied by TCRdb to the 5' RACE reads, yields one record per CDR3 protein. The sample has about 780,000 distinct CDR3 sequences; about half are singletons. Overall study results and limits: The recorded TCR beta diversity per million T cells decreased in a roughly linear manner with age.

What was sequenced was blood. This clonotype was obtained from a man at least 80 years old in good health.

CDR3 coding DNA: TGTGCCAGCAGCCCCGGGGATACGGGGACCATTCAGTACTTC. Encoded protein: CASSPGDTGTIQYF. This sequence joins TRBV11-2 and TRBJ2-4; the D gene could be TRBD1 or TRBD2 (5 bases each). The CDR3 loop spans 14 amino acids. Germline assignment: CDR1 SGHAT and CDR2 FQNNGV. Trimming stripped 5 bases from V and 9 bases from J, with 17 bases between.